This T cell receptor beta chain was obtained from a study of blood T cell repertoires in COVID-19. About the research overall: The United States, Italy and Spain were the sources of the acute and convalescent COVID-19 samples. T cells, B-cell-depleted T cells, or PBMCs provided the cDNA or gDNA that served as material.

V shed 4 bases and J 4 bases; nucleotides not matched to a gene: 10. Germline-derived CDR1 and CDR2 are SGHRS and YFSETQ. The CDR3 runs 16 residues. Original handling: Amplification with reference gene primers provided the estimates of nucleated cell counts. TCRdb's table, derived via immunoSEQ multiplex PCR, lists solely in-frame clones and lacks some. For V, J and clone size, that table is used; D and trimming come from the DNA. The sample records around 130,000 clones, about 79% being singletons. What was sequenced was peripheral blood. The TCR comes from a woman between 45 and 60 years old with acute or convalescent COVID-19. The genes are TRBV5-1 and TRBJ1-3; 8 bases map to TRBD1. The DNA of the CDR3 is TGCGCCAGCAGCGCCTCAGGGGGCGCCGCCGGAAACACCATATATTTT. Residues: CASSASGGAAGNTIYF.